The 14 T cell receptor beta chains given below trace back to one sample, sequenced in a study of T-cell reconstitution after alpha-beta-depleted transplantation in children. Construction of the TCRbeta library involved unique molecular identifiers. TCRdb reprocessed the PCR reads via MiXCR and lists one record per CDR3 protein. The sample gives 550,000 to 600,000 distinct CDR3 sequences, 23% of which show up once; around an eighth is in the top ten. Sequences were derived from PBMCs, mostly from graft donor cells, sampled 360 days after TCRalphabeta/CD19-depleted stem cell transplant. The receptors come from a boy in the first two years of life who had a stem cell transplant for acute myeloid leukemia, so the T cells may come from the graft donor.

This chain uses TRBV6-1 with TRBJ1-1, with 7 bases that match TRBD1. This CDR3 has 15 residues. After removal of 7 bases from V and 1 base from J, the junction contained 9 bases not matched to a gene. Germline V gene lookup returns CDR1 MNHNS and CDR2 SASEGT. The CDR3 sequence is CASTETGAGNTEAFF. The CDR3 DNA sequence: TGTGCCAGCACCGAAACAGGGGCGGGGAACACTGAAGCTTTCTTT.

The chain employs TRBV20-1 and TRBJ1-3; D is uncertain. Germline loops: CDR1 DFQATT, CDR2 SNEGSKA (reference sequence). Trimming shortened V by 5 bases and J by 0 bases, and 5 bases separated the two germline ends. The CDR3 covers 12 residues. CDR3: CSAPRSGNTIYF. In DNA, the CDR3 is TGCAGTGCTCCCCGCTCTGGAAACACCATATATTTT.

This clonotype was recorded at least ten times. This sequence joins TRBV20-1 and TRBJ2-3, with no clear D. Per germline, CDR1 DFQATT and CDR2 SNEGSKA (reference sequence). The CDR3 spans 14 residues. V lost 0 bases to trimming and J lost 0 bases, with 7 bases between them. Here the CDR3 reads CSAREQTSTDTQYF. The CDR3 DNA reads as TGCAGTGCTAGAGAACAGACTAGCACAGATACGCAGTATTTT.

The chain combines TRBV15 with TRBJ1-5, with D uncertain. Trimming cost V 5 bases and J 5 bases, with 10 bases left between them. In germline, CDR1 is LNHNV, CDR2 YYDKDF (reference sequence). The CDR3 is made up of 13 amino acids. CDR3 sequence reads: CATSGEWDQPQHF. In DNA form, the CDR3 reads TGTGCCACCAGCGGGGAGTGGGATCAGCCCCAGCATTTT. The full variable domain, its missing parts supplied by reference TRBV15 and TRBJ1-5, is DAMVIQNPRYQVTQFGKPVTLSCSQTLNHNVMYWYQQKSSQAPKLLFHYYDKDFNNEADTPDNFQSRRPNTSFCFLDIRSPGLGDTAMYLCATSGEWDQPQHFGDGTRLSIL.

In this sample, this clonotype turned up a few times. Here the CDR3 DNA reads TGCGCCAGCAGCCCGCGACGGCCAGATGGAGCTTTCTTT. Its translation: CASSPRRPDGAFF. V and J are TRBV5-1 and TRBJ1-1; D gene uncertain. Germline V lookup: CDR1 SGHRS, CDR2 YFSETQ. V was shortened by 4 bases and J by 10 bases, with 17 bases between the two germline ends. CDR3 length: 13 residues. Full variable domain (remainder filled in from reference TRBV5-1 and TRBJ1-1): KAGVTQTPRYLIKTRGQQVTLSCSPISGHRSVSWYQQTPGQGLQFLFEYFSETQRNKGNFPGRFSGRQFSNSRSEMNVSTLELGDSALYLCASSPRRPDGAFFGQGTRLTVV.

The V call is TRBV9, the J call TRBJ2-3; D is undetermined. CDR1 and CDR2 (germline): SGDLS, YYNGEE. The CDR3 covers 15 residues. V was trimmed by 1 base and J by 0 bases, leaving 9 bases between them. The CDR3 DNA sequence: TGTGCCAGCAGCGTAAGGGTATCTAGCACAGATACGCAGTATTTT. It translates to CASSVRVSSTDTQYF.

This clonotype was seen ten or more times. V gene TRBV25-1 combines with J gene TRBJ1-4, with D maybe TRBD1 (5 bases). Trimming stripped 0 bases from V and 12 bases from J, with 14 bases between. This CDR3 contains 14 residues. Germline-derived CDR1 and CDR2 are MGHDK and SYGVNS. The chain's CDR3 is CASSEYGEGRELFF. The DNA of the CDR3 is TGTGCCAGCAGTGAATATGGGGAGGGACGGGAACTGTTTTTT.

This clonotype was observed a handful of times. DNA for the CDR3: TGTGCCATCACCACAGACACCCACACAGATACGCAGTATTTT. Protein sequence: CAITTDTHTDTQYF. The chain is built from TRBV10-3 and TRBJ2-3; no definite D call. With 7 bases removed from V and 2 bases from J, the gap between germline ends came to 13 bases. CDR3 length: 14 residues. Germline values: CDR1 ENHRY, CDR2 SYGVKD.

This sequence joins TRBV4-2 and TRBJ2-3, with D possibly called TRBD1 or TRBD2 (6 bases each). The V gene's germline CDR1 is LGHNA and CDR2 YNFKEQ. The length of the CDR3 is 17 residues. The V gene lost 0 bases and the J gene lost 2 bases, with 15 bases spanning the gap. CDR3 residues: CASSQDRRGPYTDTQYF. In DNA, the CDR3 is TGTGCCAGCAGCCAAGATCGTCGGGGGCCCTACACAGATACGCAGTATTTT.

Remarks on this clonotype: This sequence may be a read error, since a much larger clone differs from it by one base. As the CDR3 is not closed by the conserved phenylalanine or tryptophan, this likely results from a read error. The chain recombines TRBV5-5 with TRBJ1-1; D not resolved. Trimming cost V 6 bases and J 3 bases, with 6 bases left between them. Germline V gene data show CDR1 as SGHKS and CDR2 as YYEKEE (reference sequence). This CDR3 comprises 11 residues. The CDR3: CASMEYTEAFC. The CDR3 region has the DNA TGTGCCAGCATGGAATACACTGAAGCTTTCTGT.

The rearrangement uses TRBV5-1 and TRBJ2-1; D is possibly TRBD1 (6 bases). Germline values: CDR1 SGHRS, CDR2 YFSETQ. V lost 1 base to trimming and J lost 8 bases, with 10 bases between them. The CDR3 loop spans 13 amino acids. The CDR3, as DNA: TGCGCCAGCAGCTTGATACAGGGCGATGAGCAGTTCTTC. Its protein product is CASSLIQGDEQFF.

The chain links TRBV2 to TRBJ2-2; D possibly corresponds to TRBD2 (6 bases). The CDR3 sequence is 14 residues long. Deletions cut 8 bases from V and 2 bases from J, with 12 bases between. In germline, CDR1 is SNHLY, CDR2 FYNNEI. CDR3 amino acids: CASSWRGNTGELFF. CDR3 coding DNA: TGTGCCAGCTCCTGGCGGGGAAACACCGGGGAGCTGTTTTTT.

This clonotype was counted ten times or more. The chain recombines TRBV12-3 or TRBV12-4 with TRBJ2-1; 10 bases are shared with TRBD1. V shed 8 bases and J 4 bases; nucleotides not matched to a gene: 8. CDR3 size: 15 residues. For the CDR3, the DNA is TGTGCCAGCGGAATGACAGGGGGCTTTTACAATGAGCAGTTCTTC. The encoded protein is CASGMTGGFYNEQFF.

The V gene is TRBV20-1, the J gene TRBJ1-5, with D hard to call. The CDR3 is 15 amino acids. The V gene lost 0 bases and the J gene lost 0 bases, with 9 bases spanning the gap. Germline V gene data show CDR1 as DFQATT and CDR2 as SNEGSKA (reference sequence). CDR3 sequence reads: CSARDFEDSNQPQHF. The DNA of the CDR3 is TGCAGTGCTAGAGATTTCGAGGATAGCAATCAGCCCCAGCATTTT.